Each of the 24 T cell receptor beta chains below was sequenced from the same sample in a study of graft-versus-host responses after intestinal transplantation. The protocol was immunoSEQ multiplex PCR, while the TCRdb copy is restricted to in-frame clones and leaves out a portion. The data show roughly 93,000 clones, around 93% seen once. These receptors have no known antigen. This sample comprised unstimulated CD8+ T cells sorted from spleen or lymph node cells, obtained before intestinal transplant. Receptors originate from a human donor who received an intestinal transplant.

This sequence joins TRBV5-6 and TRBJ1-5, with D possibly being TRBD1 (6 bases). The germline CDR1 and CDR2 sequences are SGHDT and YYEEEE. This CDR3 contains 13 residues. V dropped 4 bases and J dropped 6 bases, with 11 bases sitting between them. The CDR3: CASSAGDGQPQHF. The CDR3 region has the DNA TGTGCCAGCAGCGCAGGGGACGGTCAGCCCCAGCATTTT. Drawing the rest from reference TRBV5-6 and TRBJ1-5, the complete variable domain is DAGVTQSPTHLIKTRGQQVTLRCSPKSGHDTVSWYQQALGQGPQFIFQYYEEEERQRGNFPDRFSGHQFPNYSSELNVNALLLGDSALYLCASSAGDGQPQHFGDGTRLSIL.

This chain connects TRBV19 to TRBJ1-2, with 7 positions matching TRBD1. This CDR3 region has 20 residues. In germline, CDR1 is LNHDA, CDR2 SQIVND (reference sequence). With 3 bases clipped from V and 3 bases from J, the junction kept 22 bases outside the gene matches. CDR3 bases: TGTGCCAGTAGTATCCTCGCCCGGTCGAGACAGGGCGGTGGTTACTATGGCTACACCTTC. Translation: CASSILARSRQGGGYYGYTF.

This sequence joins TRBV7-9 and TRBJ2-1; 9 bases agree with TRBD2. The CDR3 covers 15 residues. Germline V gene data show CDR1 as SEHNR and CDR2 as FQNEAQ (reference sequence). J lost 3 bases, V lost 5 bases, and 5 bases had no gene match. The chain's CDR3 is CASSPLAGYYNEQFF. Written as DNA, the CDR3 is TGTGCCAGCAGCCCTCTAGCGGGATACTACAATGAGCAGTTCTTC.

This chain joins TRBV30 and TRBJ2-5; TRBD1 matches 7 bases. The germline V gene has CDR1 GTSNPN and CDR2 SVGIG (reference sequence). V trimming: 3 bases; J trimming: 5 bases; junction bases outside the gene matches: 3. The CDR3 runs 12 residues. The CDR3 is CAWSHRGETQYF. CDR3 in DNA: TGTGCCTGGAGCCACAGGGGTGAGACCCAGTACTTC. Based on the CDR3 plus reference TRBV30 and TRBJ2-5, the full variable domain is SQTIHQWPATLVQPVGSPLSLECTVEGTSNPNLYWYRQAAGRGLQLLFYSVGIGQISSEVPQNLSASRPQDRQFILSSKKLLLSDSGFYLCAWSHRGETQYFGPGTRLLVL.

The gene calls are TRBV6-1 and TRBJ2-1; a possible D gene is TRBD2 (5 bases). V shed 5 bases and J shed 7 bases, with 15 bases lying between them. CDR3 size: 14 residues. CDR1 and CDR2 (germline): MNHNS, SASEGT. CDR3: CASSYINPGNEQFF. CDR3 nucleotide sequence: TGTGCCAGCAGTTATATCAACCCGGGGAATGAGCAGTTCTTC.

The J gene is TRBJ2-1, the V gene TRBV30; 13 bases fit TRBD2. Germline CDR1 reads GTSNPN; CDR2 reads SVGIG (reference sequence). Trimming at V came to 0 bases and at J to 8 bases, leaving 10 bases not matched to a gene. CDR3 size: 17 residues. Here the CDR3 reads CAWSVGTSGRASDEQFF. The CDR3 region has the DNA TGTGCCTGGAGTGTAGGAACTAGCGGGAGGGCCTCAGATGAGCAGTTCTTC.

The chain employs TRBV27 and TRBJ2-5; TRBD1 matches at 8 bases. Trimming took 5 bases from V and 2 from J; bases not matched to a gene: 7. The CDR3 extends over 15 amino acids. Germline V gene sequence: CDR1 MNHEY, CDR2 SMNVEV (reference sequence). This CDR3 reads CASSPSRDRQETQYF. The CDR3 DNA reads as TGTGCCAGCAGTCCCAGCCGGGACAGGCAAGAGACCCAGTACTTC.

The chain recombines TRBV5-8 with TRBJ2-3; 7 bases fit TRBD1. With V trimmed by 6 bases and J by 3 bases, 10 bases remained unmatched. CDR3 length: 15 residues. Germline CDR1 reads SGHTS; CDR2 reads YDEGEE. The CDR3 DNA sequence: TGTGCCAGCATATACAGGGGTCACGGAACAGATACGCAGTATTTT. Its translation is CASIYRGHGTDTQYF.

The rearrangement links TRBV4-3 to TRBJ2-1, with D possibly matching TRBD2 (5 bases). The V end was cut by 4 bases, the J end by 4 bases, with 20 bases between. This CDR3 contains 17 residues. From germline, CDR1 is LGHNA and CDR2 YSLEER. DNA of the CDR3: TGCGCCAGCAGCCTTGTCGGGGTCACTACCTTATACAATGAGCAGTTCTTC. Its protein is CASSLVGVTTLYNEQFF.

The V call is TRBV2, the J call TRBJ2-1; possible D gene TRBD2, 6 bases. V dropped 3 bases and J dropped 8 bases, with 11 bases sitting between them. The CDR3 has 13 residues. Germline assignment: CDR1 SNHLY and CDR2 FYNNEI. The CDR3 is CASSDRLDYEQFF. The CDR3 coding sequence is TGTGCCAGCAGTGATCGACTAGACTATGAGCAGTTCTTC. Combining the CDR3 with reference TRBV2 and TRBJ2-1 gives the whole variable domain EPEVTQTPSHQVTQMGQEVILRCVPISNHLYFYWYRQILGQKVEFLVSFYNNEISEKSEIFDDQFSVERPDGSNFTLKIRSTKLEDSAMYFCASSDRLDYEQFFGPGTRLTVL.

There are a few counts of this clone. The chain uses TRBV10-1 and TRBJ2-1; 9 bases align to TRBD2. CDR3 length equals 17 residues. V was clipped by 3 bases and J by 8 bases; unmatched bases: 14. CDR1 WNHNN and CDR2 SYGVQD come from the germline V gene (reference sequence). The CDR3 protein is CASSEGETSGPGDEQFF. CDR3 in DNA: TGCGCCAGCAGTGAAGGGGAGACTAGCGGACCCGGGGATGAGCAGTTCTTC.

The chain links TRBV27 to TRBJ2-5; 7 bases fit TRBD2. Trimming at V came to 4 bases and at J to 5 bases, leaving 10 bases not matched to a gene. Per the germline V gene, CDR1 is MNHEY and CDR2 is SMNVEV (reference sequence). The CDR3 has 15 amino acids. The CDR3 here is CASSSRGGSGETQYF. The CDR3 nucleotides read TGTGCCAGCAGTTCTCGGGGCGGGAGTGGGGAGACCCAGTACTTC.

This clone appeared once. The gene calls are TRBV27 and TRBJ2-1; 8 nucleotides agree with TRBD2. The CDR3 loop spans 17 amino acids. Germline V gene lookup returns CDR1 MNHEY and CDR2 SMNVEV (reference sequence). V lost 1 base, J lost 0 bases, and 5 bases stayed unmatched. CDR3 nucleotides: TGTGCCAGCAGTTTATTGGCTAGCGGGTTCTCCTACAATGAGCAGTTCTTC. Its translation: CASSLLASGFSYNEQFF.

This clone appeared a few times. The CDR3 nucleotides read TGTGCCAGCAGTTACGTGGCAGCGGACTCCTACGAGCAGTACTTC. Translating gives CASSYVAADSYEQYF. V is TRBV6-5 and J is TRBJ2-7, with TRBD2 as a possible D gene (5 bases). The V end lost 2 bases, the J end lost 0 bases, and 11 bases lay between the germline ends. The CDR3 consists of 15 residues. CDR1 is MNHEY and CDR2 is SVGAGI in the germline V gene.

Here the CDR3 reads CASSERVSWREETQYF. CDR3 DNA: TGTGCCAGCAGTGAGAGGGTATCTTGGCGGGAGGAGACCCAGTACTTC. J is TRBJ2-5 and V is TRBV6-4, with TRBD2 matching 7 bases. Germline V lookup: CDR1 MRHNA, CDR2 SNTAGT. The CDR3 runs to 16 residues. Trimming removed 3 bases from V and 5 bases from J; junction bases left unmatched: 12.

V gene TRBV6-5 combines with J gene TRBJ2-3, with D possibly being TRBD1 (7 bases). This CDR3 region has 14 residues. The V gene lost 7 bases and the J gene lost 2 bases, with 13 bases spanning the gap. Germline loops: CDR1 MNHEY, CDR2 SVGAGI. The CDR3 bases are TGTGCCAGCACCAGGGGGGAGCCCACAGATACGCAGTATTTT. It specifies CASTRGEPTDTQYF.

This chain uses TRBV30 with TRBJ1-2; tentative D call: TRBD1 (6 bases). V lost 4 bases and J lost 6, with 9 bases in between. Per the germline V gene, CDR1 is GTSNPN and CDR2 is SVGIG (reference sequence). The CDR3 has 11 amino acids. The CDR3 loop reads CAWNGGNGYTF. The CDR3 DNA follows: TGTGCCTGGAATGGGGGCAATGGCTACACCTTC.

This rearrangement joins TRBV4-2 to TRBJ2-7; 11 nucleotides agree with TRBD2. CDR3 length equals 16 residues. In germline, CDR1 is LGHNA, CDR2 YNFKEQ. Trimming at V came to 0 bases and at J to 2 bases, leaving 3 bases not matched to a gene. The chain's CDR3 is CASSQENSGGAYEQYF. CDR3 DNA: TGTGCCAGCAGCCAAGAGAATAGCGGGGGGGCCTACGAGCAGTACTTC.

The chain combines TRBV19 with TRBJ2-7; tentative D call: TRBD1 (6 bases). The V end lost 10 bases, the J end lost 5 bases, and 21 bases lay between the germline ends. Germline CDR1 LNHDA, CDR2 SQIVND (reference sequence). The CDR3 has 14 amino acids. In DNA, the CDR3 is TGTGCCACTCAAATAACAGGGAATTTCGACGAGCAGTACTTC. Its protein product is CATQITGNFDEQYF.

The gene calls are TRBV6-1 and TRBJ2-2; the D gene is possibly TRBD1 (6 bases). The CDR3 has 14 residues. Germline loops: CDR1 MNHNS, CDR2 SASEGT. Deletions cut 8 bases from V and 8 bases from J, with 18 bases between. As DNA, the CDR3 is TGTGCCAGCTGGGGGCCAGACTTATCGGGGGAGCTGTTTTTT. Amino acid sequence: CASWGPDLSGELFF.

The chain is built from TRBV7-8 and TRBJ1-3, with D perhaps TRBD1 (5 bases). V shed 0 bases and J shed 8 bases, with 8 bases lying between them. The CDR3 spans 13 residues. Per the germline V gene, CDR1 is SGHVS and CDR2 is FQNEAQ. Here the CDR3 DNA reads TGTGCCAGCAGCTTAGCCCCGGGGGACACCATATATTTT. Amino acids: CASSLAPGDTIYF.

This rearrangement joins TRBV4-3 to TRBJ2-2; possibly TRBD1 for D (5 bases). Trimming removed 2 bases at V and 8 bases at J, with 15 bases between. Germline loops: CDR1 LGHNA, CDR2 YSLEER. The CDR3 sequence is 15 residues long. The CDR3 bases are TGCGCCAGCAGCCAACAGGGTTTCAAAGGAGGGGAGCTGTTTTTT. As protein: CASSQQGFKGGELFF.

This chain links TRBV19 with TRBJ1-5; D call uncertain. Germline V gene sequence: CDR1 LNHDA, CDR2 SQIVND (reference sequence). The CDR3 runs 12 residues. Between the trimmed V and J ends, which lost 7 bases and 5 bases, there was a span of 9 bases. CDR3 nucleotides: TGTGCCAGTATGCCGGGATATCAGCCCCAGCATTTT. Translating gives CASMPGYQPQHF. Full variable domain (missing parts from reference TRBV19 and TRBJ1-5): DGGITQSPKYLFRKEGQNVTLSCEQNLNHDAMYWYRQDPGQGLRLIYYSQIVNDFQKGDIAEGYSVSREKKESFPLTVTSAQKNPTAFYLCASMPGYQPQHFGDGTRLSIL.

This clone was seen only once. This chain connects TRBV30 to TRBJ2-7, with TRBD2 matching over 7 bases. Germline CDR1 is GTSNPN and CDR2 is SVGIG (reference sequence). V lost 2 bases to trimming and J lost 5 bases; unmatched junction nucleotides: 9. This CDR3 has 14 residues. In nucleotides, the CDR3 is TGTGCCTGGAGTCCGGAGACTAGCCTGAACGAGCAGTACTTC. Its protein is CAWSPETSLNEQYF.